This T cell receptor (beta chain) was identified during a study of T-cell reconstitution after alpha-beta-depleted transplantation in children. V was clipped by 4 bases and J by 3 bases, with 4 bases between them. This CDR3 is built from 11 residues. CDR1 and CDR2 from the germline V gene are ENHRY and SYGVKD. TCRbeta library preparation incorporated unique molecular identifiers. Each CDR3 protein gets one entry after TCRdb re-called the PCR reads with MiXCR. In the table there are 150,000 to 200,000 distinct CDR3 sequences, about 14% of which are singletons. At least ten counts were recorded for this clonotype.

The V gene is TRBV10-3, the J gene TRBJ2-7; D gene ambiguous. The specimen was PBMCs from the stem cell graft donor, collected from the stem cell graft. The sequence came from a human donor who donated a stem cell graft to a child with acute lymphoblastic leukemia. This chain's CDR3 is CAISVRYEQYF. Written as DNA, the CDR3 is TGTGCCATCAGTGTTCGCTACGAGCAGTACTTC.